This T cell receptor (beta chain) originates from a study of T cells in Graves' hyperthyroidism and ophthalmopathy. Study results and caveats: Blood held most thyroid clonotypes expanded above 0.001 frequency. Ophthalmopathy was model-predicted a median about 6.9 months pre-onset.

V dropped 2 bases and J dropped 1; count of bases not matched to a gene: 3. This CDR3 has 15 amino acids. CDR1 is SGHAT, CDR2 FQNNGV, per germline. RNA transcripts gave rise to amplified TCR beta CDR3 regions. The study used the HTBI primer set for a first-round RT-PCR of the TCR CDR3. TCRdb reanalysed the multiplex PCR reads using MiXCR and keeps one entry per CDR3 protein. The sample has 450,000 to 500,000 distinct CDR3 sequences; 20% to 25% are singletons. A NOSPECS grade of at least 4, a Clinical Activity Score of at least 3 and duration under 3 months were recorded in ophthalmopathy patients. This clonotype came up many times. The antigen is unknown.

Sequenced: blood. The receptor comes from an older woman with Graves' ophthalmopathy. The chain is built from TRBV11-2 and TRBJ1-1, with TRBD1 matching over 8 bases. Here the CDR3 DNA reads TGTGCCAGCAGCTTAACAGGGGGGGCGAACACTGAAGCTTTCTTT. This encodes CASSLTGGANTEAFF.